This T cell receptor (beta chain) emerged from a study of blood T cells in healthy people across ages. There are a few counts of this clonotype. Sample-barcoded 5' priming and a J-beta primer mix drove a second PCR of 7 to 11 cycles. Each cDNA molecule was tagged by a template-switch adaptor with 12 random nucleotides. TCRdb processed the 5' RACE reads anew with MiXCR; each CDR3 protein has one entry. The sample carries some 1.4 million distinct CDR3 sequences, around two fifths recorded once. This clonotype was sampled from a woman under 30 in good health. The material sequenced was blood.

CDR3 sequence: CASSIVPAPDKPRYTF. The CDR3 nucleotides are TGTGCCAGTAGTATAGTCCCGGCCCCGGACAAACCTCGATACACCTTC. The chain uses TRBV19 and TRBJ1-2; D possibly corresponds to TRBD1 (5 bases). The germline CDR1 and CDR2 sequences are LNHDA and SQIVND (reference sequence). The V gene lost 1 base and the J gene lost 11 bases, with 23 bases spanning the gap. This CDR3 region has 16 residues.